This TCR beta chain was captured in a study of T cell changes during pregnancy in multiple sclerosis. The CDR3 has 16 amino acids. Data came from immunoSEQ multiplex PCR; TCRdb stores just in-frame clones and leaves some out. The table has under 130,000 clones, roughly nine tenths seen once. The TCR originated in a female donor with multiple sclerosis, enrolled in a pregnancy study. The material was peripheral blood, obtained after pregnancy. J is TRBJ1-4 and V is TRBV12-2; the table's D call, TRBD1, was not checked against the DNA. TRBV12-2 has pseudogene status. The CDR3 loop is CASRLRYRDLNEKLFF. The CDR3 bases are TGTGCAAGTCGCTTAAGATACAGAGATCTTAATGAAAAACTGTTTTTT.